This T cell receptor (beta chain) was sequenced for a study of vaccination effects on CD4 cells after COVID-19. Overall study findings and caveats: By a late point after vaccination, infection- and vaccine-induced clones had shrunk markedly through clonal contraction.

Trimming cost V 5 bases and J 2 bases, with 15 bases left between them. CDR3 length equals 15 residues. Germline-derived CDR1 and CDR2 are MNHNS and SASEGT. Here immunoSEQ multiplex PCR was the method, and the copy in TCRdb shows in-frame clones only, minus some. Here the sample spans around 41,000 clones, around 78% being singletons. With respect to this clone: Its cognate antigen is unknown.

Viral peptide pools were used in the ViraFEST assay to expand antigen-specific CD4+ T cells, and sequencing came afterward. With more than 9 days of culture completed, CD4+ T cells were isolated. Vaccinated participants had no history of SARS-CoV-2 infection and tested negative for nucleocapsid antibodies. Culturing of around 1.9 million PBMC per well took place with about 10 IU/ml IL-2 and approximately 10 ug/ml peptides. The V call is TRBV6-1, the J call TRBJ2-5; no clear D. This TCR was recovered from a human donor who received a COVID-19 vaccine. Source: CD4+ T cells from PBMCs cultured with SARS-CoV-2 spike peptides, taken before COVID-19 vaccination. The CDR3 loop reads CASSSPGRNQETQYF. DNA of the CDR3: TGTGCCAGCAGTTCTCCCGGAAGGAATCAAGAGACCCAGTACTTC.